The sequence of this T cell receptor (beta chain) was determined in a study of technical replicates of blood from a few donors. Clones were sequenced by immunoSEQ multiplex PCR, and TCRdb holds only the in-frame ones, with some missing. The sample lists about 81,000 clones; 90% to 97% were seen once. V was pared by 0 bases and J by 1 base, with 10 bases between. Germline V gives CDR1 SGHRS, CDR2 YFSETQ. The CDR3 consists of 15 residues. J is TRBJ1-1 and V is TRBV5-1; a possible D gene is TRBD1 (6 bases). The sequence derives from a human donor in good health. The sequenced sample was T cells isolated from PBMCs. The CDR3 protein is CASSLVGRGNTEAFF. The CDR3 nucleotides read TGCGCCAGCAGCTTGGTAGGCAGGGGGAACACTGAAGCTTTCTTT.